What follows is one TCR beta chain and its context. This clonotype was observed a few times. Its antigen is currently not known. No much larger clone is present one base from it, and per-base qualities are unavailable. This sample is part of a study of T-cell reconstitution after alpha-beta-depleted transplantation in children (dated by TCRdb to between 2015 and 2016). In the study overall: The study quantitatively tracked T-cell immune reconstitution after TCRalphabeta/CD19-depleted allogeneic hematopoietic cell transplantation in children using TCR repertoire profiling.

CDR1 SNHLY and CDR2 FYNNEI are derived from the germline V gene. V is pruned by 8 bases and J by 4 bases, leaving 8 bases of the junction without a gene match. CDR3 length: 15 amino acids, cysteine to phenylalanine. The kept DNA is CDR3 alone, 45 bases in frame from the first base. Receptor libraries were prepared by PCR. These reads were obtained on an Illumina HiSeq 2500. TCR libraries were prepared with molecular barcoding, using unique molecular identifiers to normalize TCRbeta repertoire quantification. Using fastp at Q25 and MiXCR, TCRdb reprocessed the public reads and kept productive beta chains. Every entry covers one CDR3 protein and lists the most common genes and DNA from its rows. Here the sample has 420,000 or so distinct CDR3 sequences; approximately 11% occur a single time. The ten largest make up nearly 5.5% of the sample.

The specimen comprised PBMCs from the stem cell graft donor, sampled from the stem cell graft. Recombination connected TRBV2 to TRBJ2-1, with TRBD1 identical over 10 junction bases. This TCR derives from a human donor who donated a stem cell graft to a child with acute myeloid leukemia. The bases read TGTGCCAGCTGGACTTCGGGACAGGGGTACAATGAGCAGTTCTTC. Its protein is CASWTSGQGYNEQFF.